The 2 T cell receptor beta chains below were found in one sample sequenced in a study of blood T cells in healthy people across ages. A J-beta primer mix and a sample-barcoded 5' primer were used in a second PCR of roughly 6 to 11 cycles. In TCRdb, the 5' RACE reads were re-called with MiXCR into one record per CDR3 protein. The repertoire has about 580,000 distinct CDR3 sequences, roughly 43% of them found once; the top ten carry approximately 25%. What was sequenced was blood. These receptors all come from a man of 80 years or more in good health.

This clonotype is a singleton in its sample. J is TRBJ2-5 and V is TRBV5-1; D gene unclear. Germline V gene lookup returns CDR1 SGHRS and CDR2 YFSETQ. V was cut by 2 bases and J by 4 bases, with 18 bases left in between. The CDR3 spans 16 residues. The CDR3 region has the DNA TGCGCCAGCAGCTTCGATGGGATCTATGGCCGAGAGACCCAGTACTTC. Encoded protein: CASSFDGIYGRETQYF. The full variable domain, with the rest looked up from reference TRBV5-1 and TRBJ2-5, is KAGVTQTPRYLIKTRGQQVTLSCSPISGHRSVSWYQQTPGQGLQFLFEYFSETQRNKGNFPGRFSGRQFSNSRSEMNVSTLELGDSALYLCASSFDGIYGRETQYFGPGTRLLVL.

To note about this clonotype: A clone one base away is much larger, so this may be a read error. The chain joins TRBV12-3 or TRBV12-4 to TRBJ2-5, with TRBD1 identical over 9 bases. The end of the DNA fits TRBJ2-7 better, so the J call may be wrong. This CDR3 contains 13 residues. The CDR3 DNA follows: TGTGCCAGCAGTTGGGGACAGGGCTGCGAGCAGTACTTC. Translating it yields CASSWGQGCEQYF.